The present T cell receptor beta chain was sequenced within a study of T cell repertoires in cytomegalovirus infection. Notes on this clonotype: The antigen is not known.

V was pared by 3 bases and J by 6 bases, with 11 bases of the junction left unmatched. This CDR3 spans 15 amino acids. Germline CDR1 reads PRHDT; CDR2 reads FYEKMQ (reference sequence). TCRdb independently ran MiXCR on the reads; one entry per CDR3 protein. The data hold roughly 180,000 distinct CDR3 sequences, with 20% to 25% observed a single time. The V call is TRBV13, the J call TRBJ2-7, with 7 positions matching TRBD1. This receptor was identified in a human donor in good health (CMV status not recorded). Some clones in this sample may be carry-over from other donors' samples. Sequencing was performed on CD8+ T cells from cultured PBMCs, taken from culture after CMV antigen stimulation. CDR3 DNA: TGTGCCAGCAGCTTCTTTTGGGTAAGACAGGGCGAGCAGTACTTC. This gives the protein CASSFFWVRQGEQYF.